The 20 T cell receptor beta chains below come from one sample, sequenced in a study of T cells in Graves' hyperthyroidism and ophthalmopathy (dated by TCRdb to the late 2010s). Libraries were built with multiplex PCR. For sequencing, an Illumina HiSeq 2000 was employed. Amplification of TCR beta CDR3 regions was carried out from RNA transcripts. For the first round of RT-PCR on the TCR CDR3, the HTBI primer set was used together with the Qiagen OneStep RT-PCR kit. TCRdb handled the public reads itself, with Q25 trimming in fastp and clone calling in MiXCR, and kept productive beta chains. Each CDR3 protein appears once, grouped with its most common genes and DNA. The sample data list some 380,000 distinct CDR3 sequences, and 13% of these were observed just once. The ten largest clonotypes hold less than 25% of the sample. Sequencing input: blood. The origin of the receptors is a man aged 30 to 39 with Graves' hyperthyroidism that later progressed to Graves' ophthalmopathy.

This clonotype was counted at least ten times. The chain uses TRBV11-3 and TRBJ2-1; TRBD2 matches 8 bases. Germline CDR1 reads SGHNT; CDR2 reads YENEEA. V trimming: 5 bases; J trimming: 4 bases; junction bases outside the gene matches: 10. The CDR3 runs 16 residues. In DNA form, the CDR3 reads TGTGCCAGCAGCCCTCCAGCGGGGGCCCATTACAATGAGCAGTTCTTC. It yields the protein CASSPPAGAHYNEQFF. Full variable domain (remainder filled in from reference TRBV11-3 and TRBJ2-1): EAGVVQSPRYKIIEKKQPVAFWCNPISGHNTLYWYLQNLGQGPELLIRYENEEAVDDSQLPKDRFSAERLKGVDSTLKIQPAELGDSAVYLCASSPPAGAHYNEQFFGPGTRLTVL.

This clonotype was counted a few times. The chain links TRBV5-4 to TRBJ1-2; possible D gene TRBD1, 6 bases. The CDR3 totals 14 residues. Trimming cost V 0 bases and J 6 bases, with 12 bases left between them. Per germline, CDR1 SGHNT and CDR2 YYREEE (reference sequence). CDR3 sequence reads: CASSLGRDIHGYTF. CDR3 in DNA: TGTGCCAGCAGCTTGGGCCGGGACATCCATGGCTACACCTTC.

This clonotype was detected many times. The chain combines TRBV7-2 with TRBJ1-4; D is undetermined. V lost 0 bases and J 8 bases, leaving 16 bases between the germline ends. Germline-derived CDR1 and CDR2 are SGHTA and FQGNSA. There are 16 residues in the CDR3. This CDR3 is CASSLALGRSSEKLFF. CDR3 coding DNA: TGTGCCAGCAGCTTAGCGTTAGGACGTTCGAGCGAAAAACTGTTTTTT.

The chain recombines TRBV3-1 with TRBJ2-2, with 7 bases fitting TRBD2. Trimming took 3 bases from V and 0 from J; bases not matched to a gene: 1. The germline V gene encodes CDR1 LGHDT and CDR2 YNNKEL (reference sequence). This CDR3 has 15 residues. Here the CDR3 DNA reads TGTGCCAGCAGCCACGGGACTACGAACACCGGGGAGCTGTTTTTT. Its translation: CASSHGTTNTGELFF.

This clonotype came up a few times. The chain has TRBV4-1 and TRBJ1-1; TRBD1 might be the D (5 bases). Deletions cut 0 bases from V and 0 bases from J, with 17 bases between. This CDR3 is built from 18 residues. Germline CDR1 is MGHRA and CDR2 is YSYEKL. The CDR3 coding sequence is TGCGCCAGCAGCCAAGAAGACACCCTCCGGGGGATGAACACTGAAGCTTTCTTT. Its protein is CASSQEDTLRGMNTEAFF.

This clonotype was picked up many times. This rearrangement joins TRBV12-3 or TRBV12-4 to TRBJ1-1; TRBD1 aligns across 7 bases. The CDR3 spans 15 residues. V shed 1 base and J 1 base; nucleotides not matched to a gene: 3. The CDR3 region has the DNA TGTGCCAGCAGTTTAGGAGGGGGCAGGAACACTGAAGCTTTCTTT. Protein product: CASSLGGGRNTEAFF.

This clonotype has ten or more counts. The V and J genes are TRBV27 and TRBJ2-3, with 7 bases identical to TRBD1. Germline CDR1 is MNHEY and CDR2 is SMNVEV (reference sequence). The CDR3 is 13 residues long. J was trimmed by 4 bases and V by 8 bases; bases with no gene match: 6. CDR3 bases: TGTGCCAGCGAGGGACAGAGGTCAGATACGCAGTATTTT. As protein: CASEGQRSDTQYF.

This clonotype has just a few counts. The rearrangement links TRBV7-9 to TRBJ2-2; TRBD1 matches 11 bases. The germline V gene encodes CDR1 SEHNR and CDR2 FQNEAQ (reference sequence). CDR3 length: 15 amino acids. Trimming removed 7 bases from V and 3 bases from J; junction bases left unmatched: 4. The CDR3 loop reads CASTDRGLHTGELFF. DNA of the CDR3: TGTGCCAGCACGGACAGGGGGCTTCACACCGGGGAGCTGTTTTTT.

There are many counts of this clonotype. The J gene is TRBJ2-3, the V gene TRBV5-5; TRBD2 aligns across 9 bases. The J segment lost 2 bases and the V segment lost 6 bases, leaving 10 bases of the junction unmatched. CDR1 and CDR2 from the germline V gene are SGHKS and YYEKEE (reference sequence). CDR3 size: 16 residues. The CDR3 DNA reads TGTGCCAGCACCAGGCCAGCGGGGGGATTCACAGATACGCAGTATTTT. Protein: CASTRPAGGFTDTQYF.

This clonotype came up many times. CDR3 DNA sequence: TGTGCCAGCAGTATCGACGCCTACTCTGGAAACACCATATATTTT. This codes for CASSIDAYSGNTIYF. This chain links TRBV6-1 with TRBJ1-3; D remains unclear. Trimming cost V 5 bases and J 0 bases, with 11 bases left between them. The germline V gene encodes CDR1 MNHNS and CDR2 SASEGT. The CDR3 covers 15 residues.

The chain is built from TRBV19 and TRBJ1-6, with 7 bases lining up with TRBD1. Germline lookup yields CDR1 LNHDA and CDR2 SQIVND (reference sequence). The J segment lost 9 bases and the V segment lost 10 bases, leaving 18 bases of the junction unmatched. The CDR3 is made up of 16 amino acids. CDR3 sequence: CANPDELRGASSPLHF. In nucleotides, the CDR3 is TGTGCCAACCCGGACGAACTCAGGGGGGCGAGTTCACCCCTCCACTTT. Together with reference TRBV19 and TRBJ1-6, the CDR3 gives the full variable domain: DGGITQSPKYLFRKEGQNVTLSCEQNLNHDAMYWYRQDPGQGLRLIYYSQIVNDFQKGDIAEGYSVSREKKESFPLTVTSAQKNPTAFYLCANPDELRGASSPLHFGNGTRLTVT.

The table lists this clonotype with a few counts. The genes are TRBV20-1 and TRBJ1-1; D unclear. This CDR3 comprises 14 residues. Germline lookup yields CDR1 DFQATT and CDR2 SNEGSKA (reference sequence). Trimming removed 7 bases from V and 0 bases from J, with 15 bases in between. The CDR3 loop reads CSGVWQTVNTEAFF. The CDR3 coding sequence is TGCAGTGGGGTCTGGCAAACAGTGAACACTGAAGCTTTCTTT.

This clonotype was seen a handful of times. The CDR3 DNA follows: TGTGCCAGCAGTCCTAACAGGGAGAACGACGAGCAGTACTTC. It translates to CASSPNRENDEQYF. The rearrangement links TRBV6-1 to TRBJ2-7, with D possibly TRBD1 on 6 matching bases. This CDR3 has 14 residues. CDR1 and CDR2 from the germline V gene are MNHNS and SASEGT. Trimming removed 5 bases from V and 5 bases from J, with 16 bases in between.

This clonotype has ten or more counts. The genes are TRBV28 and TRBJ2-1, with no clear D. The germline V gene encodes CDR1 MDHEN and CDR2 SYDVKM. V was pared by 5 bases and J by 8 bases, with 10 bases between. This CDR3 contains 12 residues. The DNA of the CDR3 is TGTGCCAGCAGTAAGTGGGATTATGAGCAGTTCTTC. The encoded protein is CASSKWDYEQFF.

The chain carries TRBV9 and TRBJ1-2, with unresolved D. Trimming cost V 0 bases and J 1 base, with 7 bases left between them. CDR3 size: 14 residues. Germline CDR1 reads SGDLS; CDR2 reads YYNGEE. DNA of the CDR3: TGTGCCAGCAGCGTAGGCCAGAGTAACTATGGCTACACCTTC. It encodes CASSVGQSNYGYTF.

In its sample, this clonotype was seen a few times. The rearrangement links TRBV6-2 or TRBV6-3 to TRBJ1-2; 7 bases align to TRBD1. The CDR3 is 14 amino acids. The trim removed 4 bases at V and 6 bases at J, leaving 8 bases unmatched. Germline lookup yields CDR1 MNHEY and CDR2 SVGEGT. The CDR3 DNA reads TGTGCCAGCAGTTCCACGACAGGGAGCCATGGCTACACCTTC. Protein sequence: CASSSTTGSHGYTF.

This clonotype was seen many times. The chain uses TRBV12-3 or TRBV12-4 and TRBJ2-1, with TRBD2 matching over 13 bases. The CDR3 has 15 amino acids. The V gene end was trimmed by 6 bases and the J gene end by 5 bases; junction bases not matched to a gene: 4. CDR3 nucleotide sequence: TGTGCCAGCAGCCGGACTAGCGGGGGACACAATGAGCAGTTCTTC. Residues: CASSRTSGGHNEQFF.

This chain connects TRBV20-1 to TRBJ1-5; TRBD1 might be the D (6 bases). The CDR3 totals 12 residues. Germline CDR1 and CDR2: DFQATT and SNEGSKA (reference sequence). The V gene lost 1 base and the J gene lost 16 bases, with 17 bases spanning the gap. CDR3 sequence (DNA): TGCAGTGCTAGAGGATTCACCGGGGGCTTCCATTTT. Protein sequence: CSARGFTGGFHF.

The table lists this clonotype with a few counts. The DNA for the CDR3 is TGTGCCAGCAGTTTCCCCCAGAGGGGGCTCCCTAATGAAAAACTGTTTTTT. It translates to CASSFPQRGLPNEKLFF. The rearrangement joins TRBV27 to TRBJ1-4, with 7 bases that match TRBD1. CDR1 and CDR2 (germline): MNHEY, SMNVEV (reference sequence). The CDR3 runs to 17 residues. Trimming at V came to 3 bases and at J to 3 bases, leaving 10 bases not matched to a gene.

CDR3 residues: CASSQVWLEYVGYTF. As DNA, the CDR3 is TGCGCCAGCAGCCAAGTCTGGCTCGAGTATGTTGGCTACACCTTC. The V gene is TRBV4-1, the J gene TRBJ1-2; D is ambiguous. The germline V gene has CDR1 MGHRA and CDR2 YSYEKL. The V and J ends lost 1 base and 7 bases respectively, with 16 bases between them. This CDR3 has 15 residues.